Listed here is a single T cell receptor (beta chain). The target antigen is unknown. As for treatment: some 20 received Ad26.COV2.S at low or high dose, single or two shots; several received placebo; per-sample allocation not given. Samples analyzed were those drawn on day 63 after the first vaccine or placebo injection. Generated by immunoSEQ multiplex PCR, the TCRdb table keeps only in-frame clones and is missing some. The data hold a few hundred thousand clones, with roughly 90% observed a single time. CDR1 and CDR2 from the germline V gene are SGHNT and YYREEE (reference sequence). V shed 4 bases and J 5 bases; nucleotides not matched to a gene: 11. This CDR3 spans 16 amino acids. The data were obtained in a study of Ad26.COV2.S vaccination and SARS-CoV-2 variants. Looking at the study overall: COV1001, an Ad26.COV2.S trial, supplied this vaccine-arm donor. Intramuscularly, Ad26.COV2.S was given either once or twice, 56 days apart. Study results and caveats: Placebo recipients trailed vaccine recipients in spike-specific TCR breadth.

The receptor's source is a person between 18 and 65 years old who received the Ad26.COV2.S COVID-19 vaccine or a placebo. The specimen was peripheral blood, collected in a trial of Ad26.COV2.S vaccine versus placebo. The V call is TRBV5-4, the J call TRBJ1-2, with 10 bases matching TRBD1. DNA of the CDR3: TGTGCCAGCAGCCCCGAACGGGACAGGGGCGCTTATGGCTACACCTTC. Protein: CASSPERDRGAYGYTF.